The 4 T cell receptor beta chains reported below all come from one sample, sequenced in a study of blood T cells in healthy people across ages. A second roughly 6 to 12 cycle PCR used barcoded and J-beta primers. MiXCR, applied by TCRdb to the 5' RACE reads, yields one record per CDR3 protein. The sample shows approximately 1,000,000 distinct CDR3 sequences, 40% to 50% of them seen only once. Sequenced input: blood. These receptors originate from an older woman in good health.

This clonotype came up once. The chain carries TRBV12-3 or TRBV12-4 and TRBJ2-1; a possible D gene is TRBD2 (6 bases). The CDR3 runs to 12 residues. Trimming removed 3 bases from V and 10 bases from J, with 10 bases in between. Written as DNA, the CDR3 is TGTGCCAGCAGTTTTGGGCTAGCGGAGCAGTTCTTC. Amino acids: CASSFGLAEQFF.

Ten or more counts support this clonotype. The J gene is TRBJ2-1, the V gene TRBV11-2; TRBD1 or TRBD2 may be the D gene (5 bases each). Per germline, CDR1 SGHAT and CDR2 FQNNGV. The CDR3 covers 18 residues. Trimming shortened V by 4 bases and J by 4 bases, and 23 bases separated the two germline ends. The CDR3 nucleotides are TGTGCCAGCAGCTATTTGGGGCGGGCAGGAAATTATTACAATGAGCAGTTCTTC. Translated: CASSYLGRAGNYYNEQFF.

This clonotype was observed a few times. The rearrangement links TRBV12-3 or TRBV12-4 to TRBJ2-4, with D hard to call. Trimming shortened V by 5 bases and J by 11 bases, and 10 bases separated the two germline ends. The CDR3 is 11 residues long. The CDR3 here is CASSASLLQYF. CDR3 nucleotides: TGTGCCAGCAGTGCCAGCCTCCTTCAGTACTTC.

The J gene is TRBJ1-1, the V gene TRBV20-1; D remains ambiguous. Per germline, CDR1 DFQATT and CDR2 SNEGSKA (reference sequence). V shed 6 bases and J shed 0 bases, with 17 bases lying between them. The CDR3 covers 15 residues. The CDR3, as DNA: TGCAGTGCCCTTCGGGGAGCAGGCCTGAACACTGAAGCTTTCTTT. Its protein is CSALRGAGLNTEAFF.